This is a list of T cell receptor beta chains from one sample in a study of blood T cell repertoires in COVID-19. Libraries were prepared by immunoSEQ multiplex PCR; TCRdb keeps only in-frame clonotypes and omits some of them. The sample shows tens of thousands of clones, around 80% of them seen only once. Sequencing used peripheral blood. These receptors were taken from a man between 60 and 75 years old with acute or convalescent COVID-19. Both conserved end residues are part of each CDR3. Fields, in order: clone size, D gene, V gene, J gene, CDR3 protein, CDR3 DNA. A D gene is named only where the DNA matches it firmly. Size tells how often a clone was seen (once, few, many) or the class of an expanded clone, and some rows leave it out.

>.|.|TRBV30|TRBJ2-3
CAWSSNGRDTQYF
TGTGCCTGGAGTTCTAATGGTAGAGATACGCAGTATTTT
>.|.|TRBV11-3|TRBJ2-7
CASSLESSGYLRGQYF
TGTGCCAGCAGCTTAGAATCAAGCGGTTACCTACGAGGGCAGTACTTC
>.|TRBD2|TRBV16|TRBJ2-5
CASSLAGGANTQETQYF
TGTGCCAGCAGTTTAGCGGGAGGGGCAAACACACAAGAGACCCAGTACTTC
>.|TRBD1|TRBV2|TRBJ1-5
CASRTGENQPQHF
TGTGCCAGCAGAACAGGGGAGAATCAGCCCCAGCATTTT
>.|TRBD1|TRBV5-1|TRBJ2-2
CASSLVGGSTTGELFF
TGCGCCAGCAGCTTGGTAGGGGGCTCGACCACCGGGGAGCTGTTTTTT
>.|TRBD1|TRBV6-2/TRBV6-3|TRBJ1-2
CASSWDQGANGYTF
TGTGCCAGCAGTTGGGATCAGGGGGCTAATGGCTACACCTTC
>.|TRBD1|TRBV11-3|TRBJ1-2
CASSSPTPGQGGVNYGYTF
TGTGCCAGCAGCTCACCAACTCCGGGACAGGGCGGGGTTAACTATGGCTACACCTTC
>.|.|TRBV5-5|TRBJ2-7
CASSRSGTYTYEQYF
TGTGCCAGCAGCAGGTCCGGGACATACACCTACGAGCAGTACTTC
>.|.|TRBV5-4|TRBJ1-2
CASSLGQEDYGYTF
TGTGCCAGCAGCTTGGGACAGGAGGACTATGGCTACACCTTC
>.|TRBD1|TRBV11-3|TRBJ1-3
CASSGDRESSGNTIYF
TGTGCCAGCAGCGGGGACAGGGAGAGCTCTGGAAACACCATATATTTT
>few|.|TRBV5-4|TRBJ2-2
CASSPGLMKATGELFF
TGTGCCAGCAGCCCGGGACTCATGAAGGCCACCGGGGAGCTGTTTTTT
>.|.|TRBV29-1|TRBJ1-2
CSVAITDYGYTF
TGCAGCGTTGCAATAACAGACTATGGCTACACCTTC
>.|TRBD1|TRBV7-8|TRBJ2-2
CASSLVATGVSGELFF
TGTGCCAGCAGCTTAGTGGCCACAGGGGTATCCGGGGAGCTGTTTTTT
>.|.|TRBV5-1|TRBJ1-3
CASSPAGGGNTIYF
TGCGCCAGCAGCCCAGCGGGGGGTGGAAACACCATATATTTT
>.|TRBD1|TRBV28|TRBJ2-7
CASSLPTGQGYEQYF
TGTGCCAGCAGTTTACCCACCGGACAGGGCTACGAGCAGTACTTC
>.|.|TRBV4-1|TRBJ1-1
CASSHLQEGNTEAFF
TGCGCCAGCAGCCACCTCCAGGAGGGGAACACTGAAGCTTTCTTT
>.|.|TRBV6-2/TRBV6-3|TRBJ1-2
CASSQDGRGYGYTF
TGTGCCAGCAGCCAAGACGGACGGGGCTATGGCTACACCTTC
>.|.|TRBV6-5|TRBJ2-2
CASMRRANTGELFF
TGTGCCAGCATGCGGCGTGCGAACACCGGGGAGCTGTTTTTT
>.|.|TRBV7-2|TRBJ1-5
CASSLTSREDQPQHF
TGTGCCAGCAGCTTAACGAGTCGGGAAGATCAGCCCCAGCATTTT
>few|.|TRBV24-1|TRBJ1-5
CATSDLFRCQPQHF
TGTGCCACCAGTGATTTATTCAGGTGTCAGCCCCAGCATTTT
>.|.|TRBV25-1|TRBJ2-5
CASSAGRTQETQYF
TGTGCCAGCAGTGCTGGGAGAACCCAAGAGACCCAGTACTTC
>.|TRBD1|TRBV11-3|TRBJ2-7
CASSLGQGGYEQYF
TGTGCCAGCAGCTTGGGACAGGGCGGCTACGAGCAGTACTTC
>.|TRBD2|TRBV25-1|TRBJ2-2
CASSPSTSYGTGELFF
TGTGCCAGCAGTCCGTCGACTAGCTATGGCACCGGGGAGCTGTTTTTT
>.|.|TRBV7-2|TRBJ1-5
CASSLLLGGPNQPQHF
TGTGCCAGCAGCTTACTTCTCGGAGGTCCCAATCAGCCCCAGCATTTT
>.|.|TRBV19|TRBJ2-1
CASSIPELDEQFF
TGTGCCAGTAGTATCCCTGAGTTAGATGAGCAGTTCTTC
>.|.|TRBV7-2|TRBJ1-2
CASSLARFEGYTF
TGTGCCAGCAGCTTAGCGCGGTTTGAGGGCTACACCTTC
>.|TRBD1|TRBV3-1/TRBV3-2|TRBJ2-7
CASSQIQGGEQYF
TGTGCCAGCAGCCAAATACAGGGGGGCGAGCAGTACTTC
>.|TRBD1|TRBV15|TRBJ2-5
CATSLQTGQWETQYF
TGTGCCACCAGCTTACAAACGGGACAGTGGGAGACCCAGTACTTC
>.|TRBD1|TRBV28|TRBJ1-6
CASSSDRGLNSPLHF
TGTGCCAGCAGTTCGGACAGGGGGCTTAATTCACCCCTCCACTTT
>.|TRBD2|TRBV2|TRBJ2-1
CASSPTSGERSEQFF
TGTGCCAGCAGTCCTACCAGCGGGGAACGGAGTGAGCAGTTCTTC
>.|.|TRBV7-2|TRBJ2-1
CASSNPTRYGDEQFF
TGTGCCAGCAGCAACCCGACCCGTTATGGAGATGAGCAGTTCTTC
>.|TRBD1|TRBV7-9|TRBJ2-7
CASSLGTGAYEQYF
TGTGCCAGCAGCCTAGGGACAGGGGCCTACGAGCAGTACTTC
>.|TRBD1|TRBV6-5|TRBJ1-2
CASTRDRAPYGYTF
TGTGCCAGCACCCGGGACAGGGCTCCCTATGGCTACACCTTC
>.|.|TRBV6-5|TRBJ1-6
CASSKANSPLHF
TGTGCCAGCAGCAAAGCTAATTCACCCCTCCACTTT
>once|.|TRBV5-1|TRBJ2-5
CASSLAGMGARQETQYF
TGCGCCAGCAGCTTGGCCGGAATGGGAGCTCGGCAAGAGACCCAGTACTTC
>.|TRBD1|TRBV7-2|TRBJ1-5
CASAGGQGSNQPQHF
TGTGCCAGCGCAGGGGGGCAGGGGAGCAATCAGCCCCAGCATTTT
>.|TRBD1|TRBV19|TRBJ1-2
CASNSAYEQGSYGYTF
TGTGCCAGTAACTCGGCATACGAACAGGGGAGCTATGGCTACACCTTC
>.|TRBD1|TRBV10-3|TRBJ1-4
CAISERGTGGSGTNEKLFF
TGTGCCATCAGTGAGCGTGGGACAGGGGGAAGTGGAACTAATGAAAAACTGTTTTTT
>.|TRBD2|TRBV6-6|TRBJ2-1
CASSYHLAGGYNEQFF
TGTGCCAGCAGTTACCATCTAGCGGGAGGGTACAATGAGCAGTTCTTC
>.|TRBD1|TRBV10-3|TRBJ2-5
CAIRPGGLTENQETQYF
TGTGCCATCAGGCCAGGGGGCCTCACTGAAAATCAAGAGACCCAGTACTTC
>.|TRBD1|TRBV19|TRBJ2-2
CASSTRTGGAGELFF
TGTGCCAGTAGTACACGGACAGGGGGCGCCGGGGAGCTGTTTTTT
>.|.|TRBV29-1|TRBJ1-4
CSVESGVGLFF
TGCAGCGTTGAATCAGGGGTGGGACTGTTTTTT
>.|.|TRBV6-1|TRBJ2-7
CASSEAWDNYEQYF
TGTGCCAGCAGTGAAGCCTGGGACAACTACGAGCAGTACTTC